What follows are 6 T cell receptor beta chains derived from one specimen sequenced in a study of T cells after yellow fever vaccination. In TCRdb, the 5' RACE reads were re-called with MiXCR into one record per CDR3 protein. This table holds 50,000 to 75,000 distinct CDR3 sequences, approximately 7% found once. This specimen consisted of CD8+ T cells sorted from PBMCs, obtained on the day of the first yellow fever vaccination. The source of these receptors is a young man who received the YFV17D yellow fever vaccine.

The CDR3 spells CASSLDLGPSEQYV. DNA of the CDR3: TGTGCCAGCAGCTTAGATTTGGGACCCAGCGAGCAGTACGTC. The chain employs TRBV11-2 and TRBJ2-7; tentatively, D is TRBD1 or TRBD2 (5 bases each). Germline V gene sequence: CDR1 SGHAT, CDR2 FQNNGV. Trimming took 0 bases from V and 6 from J, leaving 12 bases between them. This CDR3 contains 14 residues.

This clonotype was seen ten or more times. The V call is TRBV6-2 or TRBV6-3, the J call TRBJ2-5; D not resolved. V lost 5 bases to trimming and J lost 3 bases, with 19 bases between them. CDR1 MNHEY and CDR2 SVGEGT come from the germline V gene. The length of the CDR3 is 16 residues. CDR3 loop: CASSQLTVSLEETQYF. The CDR3 DNA reads as TGTGCCAGCAGTCAACTGACCGTTAGCCTAGAAGAGACCCAGTACTTC.

In its sample, this clonotype was seen a few times. This chain connects TRBV20-1 to TRBJ1-3; unclear D gene. V was shortened by 6 bases and J by 7 bases, with 10 bases between the two germline ends. Germline-derived CDR1 and CDR2 are DFQATT and SNEGSKA (reference sequence). The CDR3 spans 11 residues. The CDR3, as DNA: TGCAGTGCAGAACTCGGGAACACCATATATTTT. This codes for CSAELGNTIYF.

In this sample, this clonotype turned up many times. The chain recombines TRBV6-5 with TRBJ2-7, with TRBD2 as a possible D gene (5 bases). Trimming removed 0 bases from V and 7 bases from J, with 10 bases in between. This CDR3 spans 13 amino acids. Per the germline V gene, CDR1 is MNHEY and CDR2 is SVGAGI. The DNA for the CDR3 is TGTGCCAGCAGTTACTCAGAGGTAGCGGAGCAGTACTTC. Encoded protein: CASSYSEVAEQYF.

As to this clonotype: A read error may be the cause here, since a much bigger clone is one base away. J is TRBJ2-2 and V is TRBV6-1, with 7 bases that match TRBD2. The CDR3 runs 15 residues. Trimming cost V 0 bases and J 6 bases; bases outside gene matches: 4. Germline V gene sequence: CDR1 MNHNS, CDR2 SASEGT. The CDR3 spells CASSEAGGWPGELFF. DNA of the CDR3: TGTGCCAGCAGTGAAGCGGGGGGGTGGCCCGGGGAGCTGTTTTTT.

This rearrangement joins TRBV11-2 to TRBJ2-5, with D perhaps TRBD1 or TRBD2 (6 bases each). The length of the CDR3 is 15 residues. Between the trimmed V and J ends, which lost 3 bases and 0 bases, there was a span of 11 bases. The germline CDR1 and CDR2 sequences are SGHAT and FQNNGV. CDR3 nucleotide sequence: TGTGCCAGCAGCTTTGAGGAGGGGGACCAAGAGACCCAGTACTTC. This encodes CASSFEEGDQETQYF.